The sequence of this T cell receptor beta chain was determined in a study of blood T cells in healthy people across ages. Study in general: Template switching picked up about one barcoded beta molecule for each two T cells. Notes on the study in general: Per million T cells, TCR beta diversity dropped roughly linearly as age increased.

This clonotype was recorded many times. Its antigen is not identified. V was shortened by 1 base and J by 5 bases, with 12 bases between the two germline ends. The CDR3 consists of 15 residues. Germline CDR1 reads LGHNA; CDR2 reads YSLEER. Sample-barcoded 5' priming and a J-beta primer mix drove a second PCR of 7 to 11 cycles. All samples gave at least 2.5 million CDR3-containing paired-end reads. Via MiXCR, TCRdb re-called the 5' RACE reads, giving one row per CDR3 protein. The repertoire includes roughly 1.9 million distinct CDR3 sequences, about 39% of them detected once, and more than 20% sits in the top ten. Aged roughly 6 to 90, donors were systemically healthy Caucasians from Russia.

This receptor was obtained from a human donor in good health. The chain carries TRBV4-3 and TRBJ2-1, with D possibly being TRBD1 or TRBD2 (6 bases each). Sequenced material: blood. The CDR3 DNA follows: TGCGCCAGCAGCCAAGGCCGGGGGACAAACAATGAGCAGTTCTTC. Amino acids: CASSQGRGTNNEQFF.